A single sample is the source of the 24 T cell receptor beta chains below, sequenced in a study of cytomegalovirus exposure and HLA in healthy donors. This PCR relied on a set of 60 Vbeta primers and 13 Jbeta primers. The repertoire was sequenced with immunoSEQ multiplex PCR; TCRdb's copy has only in-frame clones and lacks some. The sample shows more than 100,000 clones, less than 80% of them seen only once. The sample taken for sequencing was PBMCs. The receptors were gathered from a man in his forties or fifties in good health and CMV-seropositive.

The chain uses TRBV6-8 and TRBJ1-2, with a weak D call TRBD1 (5 bases). CDR3 length: 15 amino acids. In germline, CDR1 is MNHGY, CDR2 SAAAGT. Deletions cut 7 bases from V and 2 bases from J, with 17 bases between. CDR3 in amino acids: CASNAQENPNYGYTF. CDR3 DNA sequence: TGTGCCAGCAATGCACAGGAGAACCCGAACTATGGCTACACCTTC.

The chain carries TRBV4-2 and TRBJ2-5, with D perhaps TRBD1 (5 bases). The CDR3 is made up of 14 amino acids. V dropped 5 bases and J dropped 1 base, with 11 bases sitting between them. Per germline, CDR1 LGHNA and CDR2 YNFKEQ. CDR3 nucleotides: TGTGCCAGCAGCTTGGGCAGGGCCCAAGAGACCCAGTACTTC. This gives the protein CASSLGRAQETQYF.

This chain connects TRBV5-1 to TRBJ1-2; D is ambiguous. Looked up from germline, CDR1 is SGHRS and CDR2 is YFSETQ. Between the trimmed V and J ends, which lost 0 bases and 4 bases, there was a span of 10 bases. The CDR3 has 14 residues. The CDR3 loop is CASSLDGRGYGYTF. The DNA of the CDR3 is TGCGCCAGCAGCTTGGATGGGCGGGGCTATGGCTACACCTTC. Full variable domain (outside the CDR3, taken from reference TRBV5-1 and TRBJ1-2): KAGVTQTPRYLIKTRGQQVTLSCSPISGHRSVSWYQQTPGQGLQFLFEYFSETQRNKGNFPGRFSGRQFSNSRSEMNVSTLELGDSALYLCASSLDGRGYGYTFGSGTRLTVV.

This chain uses TRBV27 with TRBJ1-5, with D uncertain. Looked up from germline, CDR1 is MNHEY and CDR2 is SMNVEV (reference sequence). The CDR3 is 14 amino acids. V was trimmed by 5 bases and J by 3 bases, leaving 11 bases between them. CDR3 sequence reads: CASSPVRYNQPQHF. CDR3 DNA sequence: TGTGCCAGCAGTCCCGTACGCTACAATCAGCCCCAGCATTTT.

This chain uses TRBV7-2 with TRBJ2-1, with TRBD2 matching 8 bases. This CDR3 is built from 17 residues. Germline V gene lookup returns CDR1 SGHTA and CDR2 FQGNSA. J lost 7 bases, V lost 7 bases, and 18 bases had no gene match. The CDR3 coding sequence is TGTGCCAGCACCCCCCCCGGGGGCGGGAGGCGGCTGAATGAGCAGTTCTTC. Translated, it gives CASTPPGGGRRLNEQFF.

The rearrangement uses TRBV27 and TRBJ2-3; no definite D call. Germline CDR1 reads MNHEY; CDR2 reads SMNVEV (reference sequence). The CDR3 extends over 13 amino acids. V was clipped by 5 bases and J by 0 bases, with 6 bases between them. In DNA form, the CDR3 reads TGTGCCAGCAGTACACCTAGCACAGATACGCAGTATTTT. This codes for CASSTPSTDTQYF.

The chain links TRBV29-1 to TRBJ1-1; maybe TRBD1 (5 bases). The CDR3 is made up of 12 amino acids. Trimming removed 3 bases at V and 8 bases at J, with 13 bases between. Per germline, CDR1 SQVTM and CDR2 ANQGSEA. The CDR3 spells CSVEEGGDEAFF. As DNA, the CDR3 is TGCAGCGTTGAGGAAGGAGGGGACGAAGCTTTCTTT.

This chain connects TRBV9 to TRBJ2-1; 12 nucleotides agree with TRBD2. V lost 1 base, J lost 4 bases, and 6 bases stayed unmatched. Germline V gives CDR1 SGDLS, CDR2 YYNGEE. The CDR3 spans 17 residues. CDR3 region: CASSVTGTSGYYNEQFF. Written as DNA, the CDR3 is TGTGCCAGCAGCGTAACCGGGACTAGCGGGTATTACAATGAGCAGTTCTTC.

The chain employs TRBV11-2 and TRBJ2-2, with D possibly being TRBD2 (5 bases). The V and J ends lost 3 bases and 0 bases respectively, with 14 bases between them. This CDR3 is built from 17 residues. Germline V gene lookup returns CDR1 SGHAT and CDR2 FQNNGV. CDR3 nucleotide sequence: TGTGCCAGCAGCTTCCGAGTGCCAGCGGCGAACACCGGGGAGCTGTTTTTT. Translated, it gives CASSFRVPAANTGELFF.

The chain combines TRBV5-1 with TRBJ2-1; TRBD2 aligns across 12 bases. The CDR3 length is 18 residues. Germline CDR1 reads SGHRS; CDR2 reads YFSETQ. With 4 bases clipped from V and 0 bases from J, the junction kept 8 bases outside the gene matches. CDR3 amino acids: CASSPGLAGDSSYNEQFF. For the CDR3, the DNA is TGCGCCAGCAGCCCGGGACTAGCGGGTGACAGCTCCTACAATGAGCAGTTCTTC.

The V gene is TRBV2, the J gene TRBJ1-1, with a possible D match to TRBD1 (6 bases). The V end was cut by 7 bases, the J end by 2 bases, with 17 bases between. The germline CDR1 and CDR2 sequences are SNHLY and FYNNEI. The CDR3 is 15 residues long. CDR3 residues: CASTLWGGGNTEAFF. CDR3 DNA sequence: TGTGCCAGCACCCTATGGGGTGGGGGCAACACTGAAGCTTTCTTT.

V is TRBV7-2 and J is TRBJ2-3; D remains unclear. This CDR3 region has 13 residues. Germline CDR1 reads SGHTA; CDR2 reads FQGNSA. Trimming removed 2 bases from V and 4 bases from J, with 7 bases in between. The CDR3 loop reads CASSLSLSDTQYF. CDR3 bases: TGTGCCAGCAGCTTAAGTCTATCAGATACGCAGTATTTT.

The V and J genes are TRBV29-1 and TRBJ2-1; D unresolved. V was pared by 3 bases and J by 6 bases, with 12 bases between. In germline, CDR1 is SQVTM, CDR2 ANQGSEA. This CDR3 is 13 amino acids long. The CDR3, as DNA: TGCAGCGTTGACGTCGGGTTGAGCAATGAGCAGTTCTTC. Its translation is CSVDVGLSNEQFF.

This clone was detected only a few times. V gene TRBV5-5 combines with J gene TRBJ1-2; D is unclear. Trimming took 0 bases from V and 6 from J, leaving 6 bases between them. The CDR3 covers 12 residues. Germline CDR1 reads SGHKS; CDR2 reads YYEKEE (reference sequence). The CDR3 DNA is TGTGCCAGCAGCTTGGACATACATGGCTACACCTTC. It translates to CASSLDIHGYTF.

The rearrangement joins TRBV4-3 to TRBJ1-2; 7 positions match TRBD1. The CDR3 has 16 amino acids. Germline CDR1 reads LGHNA; CDR2 reads YSLEER. Germline trimming cut 1 base from V and 4 bases from J; bases unmatched to any gene: 9. The CDR3 DNA sequence: TGCGCCAGCAGCCAAGGGGTCCGGGACAGCTTCTATGGCTACACCTTC. Its translation: CASSQGVRDSFYGYTF.

V and J are TRBV4-1 and TRBJ2-1, with 10 bases identical to TRBD2. V was clipped by 4 bases and J by 4 bases; unmatched bases: 7. CDR1 is MGHRA, CDR2 YSYEKL, per germline. This CDR3 is built from 16 residues. CDR3 bases: TGCGCCAGCAGCCTTTTACTAGCGGGGATATACAATGAGCAGTTCTTC. As protein: CASSLLLAGIYNEQFF.

This clone was counted at least ten times. V gene TRBV2 combines with J gene TRBJ1-3; D is undetermined. Per germline, CDR1 SNHLY and CDR2 FYNNEI. The CDR3 is 12 amino acids. V lost 7 bases and J 8 bases, leaving 12 bases between the germline ends. The DNA for the CDR3 is TGTGCCAGCAATCCCTCCCGCGACACCATATATTTT. Amino acid sequence: CASNPSRDTIYF.

The rearrangement joins TRBV4-1 to TRBJ2-5, with TRBD2 matching over 8 bases. CDR1 is MGHRA, CDR2 YSYEKL, per germline. The CDR3 sequence is 15 residues long. The V and J ends lost 0 bases and 11 bases, in that order; junction bases with no gene match: 11. CDR3 loop: CASSQEGVSGERQYF. The DNA for the CDR3 is TGCGCCAGCAGCCAAGAAGGGGTTAGCGGGGAAAGACAGTACTTC.

The gene calls are TRBV5-1 and TRBJ1-4, with a tentative D call TRBD1 (5 bases). The CDR3 totals 14 residues. Germline assignment: CDR1 SGHRS and CDR2 YFSETQ. The V end lost 4 bases, the J end lost 8 bases, and 15 bases lay between the germline ends. The CDR3: CASSRGGGDEKLFF. The CDR3 nucleotides read TGCGCCAGCAGCCGAGGCGGCGGGGACGAAAAACTGTTTTTT.

The V call is TRBV15, the J call TRBJ2-4; a possible D gene is TRBD1 (6 bases). This CDR3 has 17 residues. Trimming shortened V by 5 bases and J by 0 bases, and 17 bases separated the two germline ends. CDR1 and CDR2 from the germline V gene are LNHNV and YYDKDF (reference sequence). CDR3 sequence reads: CATSGLSQGSAKNIQYF. As DNA, the CDR3 is TGTGCCACCAGCGGGCTCTCACAGGGCTCAGCCAAAAACATTCAGTACTTC.

The rearrangement joins TRBV10-1 to TRBJ2-1; TRBD1 aligns across 10 bases. This CDR3 has 15 amino acids. With V trimmed by 3 bases and J by 7 bases, 6 bases remained unmatched. Germline assignment: CDR1 WNHNN and CDR2 SYGVQD (reference sequence). The CDR3 sequence: CASSDSGTGVNEQFF. The CDR3 nucleotides are TGCGCCAGCAGTGATTCCGGGACAGGGGTAAATGAGCAGTTCTTC.

This clone occurred once. The rearrangement links TRBV19 to TRBJ1-2, with D possibly matching TRBD1 (6 bases). CDR3 length equals 13 residues. Germline V gene data show CDR1 as LNHDA and CDR2 as SQIVND (reference sequence). V was cut by 7 bases and J by 9 bases, with 18 bases left in between. CDR3 sequence reads: CASIATGFSSYTF. CDR3 nucleotides: TGTGCCAGTATCGCTACAGGGTTTTCGAGCTACACCTTC.

This clone was seen a few times. This chain joins TRBV7-9 and TRBJ2-3; the D is unclear. This CDR3 has 15 residues. Germline V gene lookup returns CDR1 SEHNR and CDR2 FQNEAQ (reference sequence). Deletions cut 3 bases from V and 2 bases from J, with 12 bases between. CDR3 sequence: CASSLAGYNTDTQYF. CDR3 bases: TGTGCCAGCAGCTTGGCAGGATACAACACAGATACGCAGTATTTT.

V is TRBV25-1 and J is TRBJ2-7, with TRBD1 matching 7 bases. Trimming cost V 10 bases and J 7 bases; bases outside gene matches: 10. The CDR3 is 12 residues long. The germline V gene encodes CDR1 MGHDK and CDR2 SYGVNS. The CDR3 reads CAIIGQEAEQYF. CDR3 nucleotides: TGTGCCATCATAGGACAGGAAGCAGAGCAGTACTTC.